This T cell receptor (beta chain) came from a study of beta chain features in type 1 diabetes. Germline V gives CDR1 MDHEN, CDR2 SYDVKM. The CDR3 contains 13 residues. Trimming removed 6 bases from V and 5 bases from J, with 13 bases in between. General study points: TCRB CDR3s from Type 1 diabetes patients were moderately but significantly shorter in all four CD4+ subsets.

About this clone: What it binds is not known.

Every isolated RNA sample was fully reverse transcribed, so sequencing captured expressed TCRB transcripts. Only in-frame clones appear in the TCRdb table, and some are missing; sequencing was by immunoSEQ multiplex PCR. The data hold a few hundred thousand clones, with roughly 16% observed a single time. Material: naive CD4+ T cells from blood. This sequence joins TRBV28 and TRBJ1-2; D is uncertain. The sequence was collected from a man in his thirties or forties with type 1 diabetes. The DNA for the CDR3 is TGTGCCAGCAGCTTGACGTGGCAGTATGGCTACACCTTC. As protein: CASSLTWQYGYTF.